This T cell receptor (beta chain) was profiled in a study of follicular helper T cells after annual influenza vaccination. TCRdb's table, derived via immunoSEQ multiplex PCR, lists solely in-frame clones and lacks some. This repertoire shows some 9,000 clones, approximately 90% found once; its top ten account for 0.45% to 0.5%. Time point in this sample: 2015-2016 season, pre-vaccination. Sorted cTfh were non-naive CD4+CXCR5+PD-1+, either ICOS+CD38+ or ICOS-CD38-. This clone has just one count. The CDR3 loop spans 14 amino acids. CDR1 and CDR2 from the germline V gene are SGHDN and FVKESK. The ends were cut back, 4 bases at V and 0 bases at J, with 8 bases in the middle.

The sample consisted of CXCR5+ CD38- circulating T follicular helper cells from blood, taken on the day of influenza vaccination. Noted subset: circulating Tfh, non-naive CD4+CXCR5+PD-1+ (ICOS+CD38+ or ICOS-CD38-). This chain uses TRBV14 with TRBJ2-3; D ambiguous. The clonotype originates from an adult who received the influenza vaccine. CDR3: CASSLKDSTDTQYF. The CDR3 DNA reads as TGTGCCAGCAGCCTCAAGGACAGCACAGATACGCAGTATTTT.